This T cell receptor (beta chain) was identified during a study of PD-1 blockade in classical Hodgkin lymphoma. Broader study findings: Significant TCR diversity gains by C4D1 occurred in CD4+ but not CD8+ cells. Newly diagnosed patients reportedly trailed healthy donors in baseline TCR diversity. Differences between repertoires have undefined causes, possibly disease activity or prior therapy.

This clone came up a few times. Its specificity is not known. The time point here: cycle 4 day 1 (C4D1), after six to seven weeks of nivolumab. Each patient experienced a relapse that followed autologous stem cell transplantation, and brentuximab vedotin exposure varied. Magnetic depletion of unwanted cells isolated CD4+ T cells from thawed PBMCs. Profiled with immunoSEQ multiplex PCR; TCRdb holds only in-frame clones, not every one. The profile shows 29,000 or so clones, roughly 80% of them singletons. The CDR3 sequence is 18 residues long. Per germline, CDR1 MGHRA and CDR2 YSYEKL. Between the trimmed V and J ends, which lost 1 base and 4 bases, there was a span of 20 bases.

The sequences come from CD4+ T cells from blood, collected before the fourth cycle of nivolumab. The TCR was taken from a human donor with classical Hodgkin lymphoma. This chain joins TRBV4-1 and TRBJ2-1; D is possibly TRBD2 (6 bases). CDR3: CASSQVTSWRGEYNEQFF. DNA of the CDR3: TGCGCCAGCAGCCAAGTAACTTCATGGCGGGGCGAATACAATGAGCAGTTCTTC.